These 26 T cell receptor beta chains came from one sample sequenced in a study of cytomegalovirus exposure and HLA in healthy donors. The PCR ran on 60 Vbeta and 13 Jbeta primers. Generated by immunoSEQ multiplex PCR, the TCRdb table keeps only in-frame clones and is missing some. Of 100,000 to 150,000 clones detected, about a sixth appear once; the ten largest clones hold approximately 2.6%. The sequencing sample was made of PBMCs. All receptors derive from a female donor in good health and CMV-seropositive.

This clone has just a few counts. CDR3 sequence: CASSQAGGLIEQYF. In nucleotides, the CDR3 is TGTGCCAGCAGCCAAGCGGGAGGCCTTATCGAGCAGTACTTC. The chain is built from TRBV4-2 and TRBJ2-7, with 7 bases aligning to TRBD2. This CDR3 spans 14 amino acids. Per germline, CDR1 LGHNA and CDR2 YNFKEQ. The ends lost 1 base at V and 6 bases at J; junction bases unmatched: 6.

V is TRBV11-2 and J is TRBJ2-7, with TRBD1 matching 11 bases. CDR3 length: 13 residues. J was trimmed by 6 bases and V by 6 bases; bases with no gene match: 4. Germline loops: CDR1 SGHAT, CDR2 FQNNGV. The CDR3 is CASRSGQGGEQYF. DNA of the CDR3: TGTGCCAGCAGGTCGGGACAGGGGGGCGAGCAGTACTTC.

The chain recombines TRBV5-4 with TRBJ2-5; 7 nucleotides align to TRBD1. The J segment lost 7 bases and the V segment lost 0 bases, leaving 3 bases of the junction unmatched. In germline, CDR1 is SGHNT, CDR2 YYREEE (reference sequence). The length of the CDR3 is 13 residues. The CDR3: CASSLGTGPTQYF. CDR3 DNA sequence: TGTGCCAGCAGCTTGGGGACAGGACCGACCCAGTACTTC.

This clone was seen a handful of times. The J gene is TRBJ1-5, the V gene TRBV28, with D tentatively TRBD1 (6 bases). Germline V gives CDR1 MDHEN, CDR2 SYDVKM. Trimming removed 9 bases from V and 4 bases from J, with 19 bases in between. The CDR3 spans 15 residues. The CDR3 reads CASNLGGSGNQPQHF. In DNA form, the CDR3 reads TGTGCCAGTAATCTAGGGGGATCTGGGAATCAGCCCCAGCATTTT.

The chain links TRBV28 to TRBJ2-2; D perhaps matches TRBD1 (6 bases). V was pared by 9 bases and J by 1 base, with 15 bases between. Germline V gene data show CDR1 as MDHEN and CDR2 as SYDVKM. The CDR3 extends over 15 amino acids. As DNA, the CDR3 is TGTGCCAGGTTAAGAACAGGGCTGAACACCGGGGAGCTGTTTTTT. As protein: CARLRTGLNTGELFF. The complete variable domain, with remaining parts taken from reference TRBV28 and TRBJ2-2, reads DVKVTQSSRYLVKRTGEKVFLECVQDMDHENMFWYRQDPGLGLRLIYFSYDVKMKEKGDIPEGYSVSREKKERFSLILESASTNQTSMYLCARLRTGLNTGELFFGEGSRLTVL.

This clone was picked up a small number of times. The V and J genes are TRBV2 and TRBJ1-2, with TRBD1 identical over 11 bases. Trimming cost V 11 bases and J 8 bases; bases outside gene matches: 16. The CDR3 runs to 15 residues. Germline CDR1 SNHLY, CDR2 FYNNEI. CDR3 nucleotide sequence: TGTGCCGGGATGGACAGGGGGCGAGATCTCTCCGGCTACACCTTC. Protein sequence: CAGMDRGRDLSGYTF.

There are a few counts of this clone. The gene calls are TRBV4-1 and TRBJ2-3, with 9 bases matching TRBD2. Trimming took 6 bases from V and 4 from J; bases not matched to a gene: 2. This CDR3 contains 13 residues. Germline values: CDR1 MGHRA, CDR2 YSYEKL. Written as DNA, the CDR3 is TGCGCCAGCAGGGGCGGGAGGGCAGATACGCAGTATTTT. Amino acids: CASRGGRADTQYF.

The J gene is TRBJ2-7, the V gene TRBV5-1, with 9 bases identical to TRBD2. CDR1 is SGHRS, CDR2 YFSETQ, per germline. V lost 0 bases and J lost 3; bases outside the gene matches: 7. The CDR3 contains 16 residues. In nucleotides, the CDR3 is TGCGCCAGCAGCTTGGTCGGCGGGAGGGCTGTCTACGAGCAGTACTTC. Its protein product is CASSLVGGRAVYEQYF. The full variable domain, its missing parts supplied by reference TRBV5-1 and TRBJ2-7, is KAGVTQTPRYLIKTRGQQVTLSCSPISGHRSVSWYQQTPGQGLQFLFEYFSETQRNKGNFPGRFSGRQFSNSRSEMNVSTLELGDSALYLCASSLVGGRAVYEQYFGPGTRLTVT.

V gene TRBV29-1 combines with J gene TRBJ2-7; TRBD2 aligns across 13 bases. In germline, CDR1 is SQVTM, CDR2 ANQGSEA. Trimming cost V 6 bases and J 2 bases; bases outside gene matches: 7. The CDR3 contains 15 residues. The chain's CDR3 is CSVDPGTSGAYEQYF. Written as DNA, the CDR3 is TGCAGCGTGGACCCCGGGACTAGCGGGGCCTACGAGCAGTACTTC.

The sample holds a few counts of this clone. The chain employs TRBV5-1 and TRBJ1-2, with TRBD1 as a possible D gene (6 bases). The V end lost 4 bases, the J end lost 4 bases, and 14 bases lay between the germline ends. Per germline, CDR1 SGHRS and CDR2 YFSETQ. The CDR3 covers 14 residues. Written as DNA, the CDR3 is TGCGCCAGCAGCCCCGGGACATCTTTCTATGGCTACACCTTC. As protein: CASSPGTSFYGYTF.

This clone was counted only a few times. The chain is built from TRBV27 and TRBJ2-7; a weak D match, TRBD1 (5 bases). The CDR3 runs 13 residues. Trimming removed 3 bases at V and 2 bases at J, with 8 bases between. Per the germline V gene, CDR1 is MNHEY and CDR2 is SMNVEV (reference sequence). CDR3 protein: CASSFQGPYEQYF. For the CDR3, the DNA is TGTGCCAGCAGTTTCCAGGGTCCCTACGAGCAGTACTTC.

V usage is TRBV6-5 and J usage is TRBJ2-3, with TRBD2 identical over 7 bases. V was clipped by 4 bases and J by 4 bases; unmatched bases: 5. Looked up from germline, CDR1 is MNHEY and CDR2 is SVGAGI. The CDR3 consists of 14 residues. The CDR3 loop reads CASSSSRGSDTQYF. CDR3 bases: TGTGCCAGCAGTTCCTCGCGGGGGTCAGATACGCAGTATTTT.

This clone was detected a few times. As DNA, the CDR3 is TGTGCCAGCAGTGACCAGGATAGAAACACCATATATTTT. It yields the protein CASSDQDRNTIYF. This chain joins TRBV2 and TRBJ1-3; unclear D gene. The CDR3 has 13 amino acids. In germline, CDR1 is SNHLY, CDR2 FYNNEI. Trimming cost V 3 bases and J 5 bases, with 8 bases left between them.

The chain employs TRBV7-2 and TRBJ1-2; 10 nucleotides align to TRBD1. After removal of 7 bases from V and 4 bases from J, the junction contained 15 bases not matched to a gene. CDR3 length equals 17 residues. The germline V gene has CDR1 SGHTA and CDR2 FQGNSA. The CDR3, as DNA: TGTGCCAGCACCCTATTCTTTCGGACAGGGGGAACCTATGGCTACACCTTC. Protein product: CASTLFFRTGGTYGYTF.

The rearrangement joins TRBV4-2 to TRBJ2-7; 7 bases fit TRBD2. In germline, CDR1 is LGHNA, CDR2 YNFKEQ. The CDR3 sequence is 15 residues long. The junction had 3 bases not matched to a gene; V was cut back by 1 base and J by 0 bases. This chain's CDR3 is CASSQGGLSSYEQYF. The CDR3 region has the DNA TGTGCCAGCAGCCAAGGGGGACTATCCTCCTACGAGCAGTACTTC.

The chain carries TRBV6-5 and TRBJ2-2; 7 nucleotides align to TRBD1. The germline gives CDR1 MNHEY, CDR2 SVGAGI. V shed 5 bases, J shed 5 bases, and the junction held 8 bases outside the gene matches. CDR3 length equals 15 residues. CDR3 sequence (DNA): TGTGCCAGCAGTACCACAGGGGTTCCTACCGGGGAGCTGTTTTTT. This encodes CASSTTGVPTGELFF.

This clone was observed a few times. The genes are TRBV4-3 and TRBJ2-6; D is unclear. This CDR3 is built from 17 residues. Germline V gene sequence: CDR1 LGHNA, CDR2 YSLEER. Deletions cut 1 base from V and 4 bases from J, with 14 bases between. CDR3 amino acids: CASSQVPPPSGANVLTF. The CDR3 region has the DNA TGCGCCAGCAGCCAAGTCCCTCCCCCGTCCGGGGCCAACGTCCTGACTTTC.

A single count supports this clone. The chain carries TRBV28 and TRBJ2-7; possibly TRBD1 for D (6 bases). Trimming pared 3 bases from V and 3 bases from J, leaving 12 bases between. Germline CDR1 reads MDHEN; CDR2 reads SYDVKM. CDR3 length: 14 residues. The CDR3 sequence is CASSFWQGSYEQYF. CDR3 DNA sequence: TGTGCCAGCAGTTTTTGGCAGGGGAGCTACGAGCAGTACTTC.

DNA for the CDR3: TGCGCCAGCAGCCCATCGGGAGGGGGGGAGACCCAGTACTTC. Translation: CASSPSGGGETQYF. The V gene is TRBV5-1, the J gene TRBJ2-5, with TRBD2 matching over 8 bases. CDR3 length equals 14 residues. The germline gives CDR1 SGHRS, CDR2 YFSETQ. The V gene end was trimmed by 4 bases and the J gene end by 5 bases; junction bases not matched to a gene: 7.

The chain joins TRBV5-1 to TRBJ2-1; tentative D call: TRBD1 (6 bases). This CDR3 spans 14 amino acids. Trimming removed 7 bases from V and 2 bases from J, with 13 bases in between. The germline V gene encodes CDR1 SGHRS and CDR2 YFSETQ. The CDR3, as DNA: TGCGCCAGCGGACAGACAGAAACCTACAATGAGCAGTTCTTC. Translation gives CASGQTETYNEQFF.

In its sample, this clone was seen a few times. The chain is built from TRBV27 and TRBJ1-1, with 7 positions matching TRBD1. Germline CDR1 reads MNHEY; CDR2 reads SMNVEV (reference sequence). The CDR3 totals 15 residues. V gave up 3 bases and J gave up 7 bases; unmatched junction bases: 11. Written as DNA, the CDR3 is TGTGCCAGCAGTTTGTACATCCCAGGGGGGATTGAAGCTTTCTTT. It is translated as CASSLYIPGGIEAFF.

This clone appeared a few times. The chain joins TRBV10-2 to TRBJ2-7; D not certain. The CDR3 loop spans 15 amino acids. V was clipped by 3 bases and J by 1 base, with 13 bases between them. The germline V gene encodes CDR1 WSHSY and CDR2 SAAADI. The CDR3 nucleotides read TGCGCCAGCAGTGATCCGCTTAAGACTTCCTACGAGCAGTACTTC. This encodes CASSDPLKTSYEQYF.

The chain uses TRBV7-2 and TRBJ2-7; 7 bases fit TRBD1. Unmatched junction bases numbered 10, after V lost 10 bases and J lost 7 bases. This CDR3 contains 12 residues. Germline V lookup: CDR1 SGHTA, CDR2 FQGNSA. The CDR3 is CANAASGGEQYF. CDR3 sequence (DNA): TGTGCCAACGCAGCGTCAGGGGGAGAGCAGTACTTC.

This sequence joins TRBV6-6 and TRBJ1-2; D remains ambiguous. The V end lost 4 bases, the J end lost 11 bases, and 23 bases lay between the germline ends. Germline V gives CDR1 MNHNY, CDR2 SVGAGI (reference sequence). The CDR3 is made up of 15 amino acids. CDR3 sequence (DNA): TGTGCCAGCAGTTCTGTGGAGGGATCGGTTTATGAGTACACCTTC. Amino acid sequence: CASSSVEGSVYEYTF.

The V and J genes are TRBV7-2 and TRBJ2-1; 10 bases match TRBD1. V dropped 1 base and J dropped 9; count of bases not matched to a gene: 9. CDR1 SGHTA and CDR2 FQGNSA come from the germline V gene. The CDR3 length is 16 residues. The CDR3 reads CASSLEGQGRDFEQFF. The CDR3 DNA reads as TGTGCCAGCAGCTTAGAGGGACAGGGGAGAGATTTTGAGCAGTTCTTC.

V gene TRBV30 combines with J gene TRBJ2-2, with TRBD2 identical over 8 bases. Germline V lookup: CDR1 GTSNPN, CDR2 SVGIG (reference sequence). This CDR3 comprises 15 residues. The V segment lost 0 bases and the J segment 5 bases; nucleotides outside the gene matches: 5. CDR3 region: CAWSVLLAGTGELFF. The CDR3 DNA sequence: TGTGCCTGGAGTGTATTGCTAGCGGGTACCGGGGAGCTGTTTTTT.